This T cell receptor (beta chain) is from a study of cytomegalovirus exposure and HLA in healthy donors. About the study: An analysis done earlier identified approximately 120 million unique TCR beta sequences from approximately 200 million T cells.

On this clone: Its antigen remains unidentified.

Study-wide points: The HLA-A and HLA-B alleles of most subjects were reportedly predicted accurately from TCR beta sequences. Sequencing depth roughly uniform across donors was assumed in presence/absence analyses. Analysis performed later showed TCR beta chains linked to HLA being more clonally expanded than equally common others.

The PCR had 60 Vbeta and 13 Jbeta primers. Libraries were prepared by immunoSEQ multiplex PCR; TCRdb keeps only in-frame clonotypes and omits some of them. The sample yields 140,000 or so clones, 70% seen once. The CDR3 loop spans 14 amino acids. The trim removed 5 bases at V and 3 bases at J, leaving 6 bases unmatched. Per the germline V gene, CDR1 is SEHNR and CDR2 is FQNEAQ (reference sequence). This rearrangement joins TRBV7-9 to TRBJ2-7, with 8 nucleotides matching TRBD1. Sequences were obtained from PBMCs. The sequence came from a woman younger than 45 in good health and CMV-seronegative. CDR3 residues: CASSIGTGFYEQYF. In DNA form, the CDR3 reads TGTGCCAGCAGCATCGGGACAGGCTTCTACGAGCAGTACTTC.